This T cell receptor (beta chain) appears in the sequencing data of a study of T-cell memory formation after mild COVID-19. In the case of this clonotype: Its antigen remains unknown.

CDR3 length: 12 residues. The junction had 10 bases not matched to a gene; V was cut back by 10 bases and J by 7 bases. CDR1 and CDR2 from the germline V gene are MGHDK and SYGVNS. TCRdb called the 5' RACE reads again in MiXCR, with one record for every CDR3 protein. Seen here are about 560,000 distinct CDR3 sequences, roughly 22% observed once, and the top ten hold roughly 8.1%. Whole-study results and caveats: Pre-infection memory carried some responding clones, suggesting that cross-reactive memory joined.

The rearrangement uses TRBV25-1 and TRBJ2-7; 7 bases line up with TRBD1. This receptor was taken from an adult woman who had mild COVID-19 (a few samples of this study predate the infection). Cell type and time point are not known. Sequenced: PBMCs or a T cell subset sorted from them (not recorded which). The CDR3: CATQRTGNEQYF. For the CDR3, the DNA is TGTGCCACTCAGCGGACAGGTAATGAGCAGTACTTC.